The present T cell receptor beta chain was sequenced within a study of technical replicates of blood from a few donors (dated by TCRdb to about 2017). From V the trimming removes 4 bases and from J it removes 8 bases, while the gene matches leave 16 bases of the junction unaccounted for. The CDR3 runs 16 amino acids, cysteine and phenylalanine included. The DNA shown is the 48-base CDR3, in frame from base 1. In the germline V gene, CDR1 corresponds to SGHRS and CDR2 to YFSETQ. Library preparation was by the immunoSEQ multiplex PCR assay. Entries here come from immuneACCESS through TCRdb and include only in-frame sequences with V and J called. Some clones fail to appear in such tables; in the studies checked, an unresolved V gene covers under half of the shortfall, and the cause of the remainder is unknown. Counted in this sample were roughly 76,000 clones; approximately 83% of them appeared once. The top ten hold roughly 4.8% of the sample.

This clone was observed a single time. The target of this receptor is not known. The record has no base qualities; no much larger clone is one base away. The sequenced material came from PBMCs. The chain links TRBV5-1 with TRBJ1-2, with 8 middle bases fitting TRBD1. This clonotype originated in a human donor in good health. Some clones in this sample may be carry-over from other donors' samples. The sequence in DNA is TGCGCCAGCAGCCCACGCGGACAGGGCAAAGTTATCGGCTACACCTTC. Translated, this gives CASSPRGQGKVIGYTF.